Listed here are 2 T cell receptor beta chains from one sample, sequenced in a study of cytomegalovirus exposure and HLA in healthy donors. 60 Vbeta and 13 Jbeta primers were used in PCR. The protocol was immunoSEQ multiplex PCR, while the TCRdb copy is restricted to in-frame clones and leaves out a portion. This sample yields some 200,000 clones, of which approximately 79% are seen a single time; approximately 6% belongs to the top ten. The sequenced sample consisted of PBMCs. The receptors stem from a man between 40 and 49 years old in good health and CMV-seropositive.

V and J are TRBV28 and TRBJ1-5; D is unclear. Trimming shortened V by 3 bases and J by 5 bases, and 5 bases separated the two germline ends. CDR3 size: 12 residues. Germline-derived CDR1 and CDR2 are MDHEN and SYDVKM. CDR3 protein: CASSFQDQPQHF. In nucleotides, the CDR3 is TGTGCCAGCAGTTTTCAGGATCAGCCCCAGCATTTT.

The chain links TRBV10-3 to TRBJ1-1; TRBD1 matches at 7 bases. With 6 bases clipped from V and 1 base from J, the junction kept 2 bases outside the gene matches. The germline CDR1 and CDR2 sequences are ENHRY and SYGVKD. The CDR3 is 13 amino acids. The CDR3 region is CAIRQGQNTEAFF. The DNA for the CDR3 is TGTGCCATCAGACAGGGGCAGAACACTGAAGCTTTCTTT.